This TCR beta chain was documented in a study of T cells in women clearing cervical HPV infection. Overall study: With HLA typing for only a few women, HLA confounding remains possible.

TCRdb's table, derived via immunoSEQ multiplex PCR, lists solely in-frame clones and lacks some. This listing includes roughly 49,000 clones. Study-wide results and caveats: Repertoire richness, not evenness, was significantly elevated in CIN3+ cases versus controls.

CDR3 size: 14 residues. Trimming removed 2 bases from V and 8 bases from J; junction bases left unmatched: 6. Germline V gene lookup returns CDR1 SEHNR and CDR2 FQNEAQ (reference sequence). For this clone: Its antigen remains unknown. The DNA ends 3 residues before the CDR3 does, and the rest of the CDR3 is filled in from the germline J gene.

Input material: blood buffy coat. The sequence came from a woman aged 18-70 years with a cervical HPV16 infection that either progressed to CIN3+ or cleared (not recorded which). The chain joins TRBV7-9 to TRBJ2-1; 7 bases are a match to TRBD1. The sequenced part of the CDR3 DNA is TGTGCCAGCAGCTTACGAAGGGGGCGATATGAG. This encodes CASSLRRGRYE. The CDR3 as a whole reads CASSLRRGRYEQFF. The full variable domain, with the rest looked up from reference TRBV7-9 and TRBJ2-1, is DTGVSQNPRHKITKRGQNVTFRCDPISEHNRLYWYRQTLGQGPEFLTYFQNEAQLEKSRLLSDRFSAERPKGSFSTLEIQRTEQGDSAMYLCASSLRRGRYEQFFGPGTRLTVL.